The 31 T cell receptor beta chains presented below share a single source sample, sequenced in a study of CD8 T cells in Susac syndrome (dated by TCRdb to between 2018 and 2021). Library prep was done by the immunoSEQ multiplex PCR assay. RNA was extracted using the RNeasy kit, and about 0.5 to 1 ug of the RNA was reverse transcribed with random hexamers. The public reads were quality trimmed at Q25 with fastp and then assembled into clones with MiXCR by TCRdb, keeping productive beta chains. Rows merge per CDR3 protein into single entries with the most common DNA and genes. Here the sample has 250,000 to 300,000 distinct CDR3 sequences; more than 75% occur a single time. Over 0.1% of the sample goes to the ten largest clones. What was sequenced was CD8+ T cells from PBMCs. All receptors come from a human donor with multiple sclerosis.

The CDR3 nucleotides read TGTGCCAGCAGCTTAGCGCAGGGGATGGGTGAAAAACTGTTTTTT. Translated: CASSLAQGMGEKLFF. The rearrangement links TRBV7-9 to TRBJ1-4; the D gene is possibly TRBD1 (6 bases). The CDR3 totals 15 residues. Trimming shortened V by 0 bases and J by 7 bases, and 12 bases separated the two germline ends. CDR1 is SEHNR, CDR2 FQNEAQ, per germline (reference sequence).

J is TRBJ2-3 and V is TRBV19, with 11 bases that match TRBD2. The CDR3 is 17 residues long. After removal of 3 bases from V and 11 bases from J, the junction contained 16 bases not matched to a gene. Germline V gene lookup returns CDR1 LNHDA and CDR2 SQIVND (reference sequence). The DNA for the CDR3 is TGTGCCAGTAGTATTCGGGGACTAGCGGCTGAAAATTATCAGCAGTATTTT. Translation: CASSIRGLAAENYQQYF.

V usage is TRBV4-2 and J usage is TRBJ2-7; 8 nucleotides line up with TRBD2. J lost 3 bases, V lost 1 base, and 5 bases had no gene match. This CDR3 comprises 15 residues. Germline V CDR1 and CDR2: LGHNA, YNFKEQ. CDR3 in amino acids: CASSQGGTSGYEQYF. In DNA, the CDR3 is TGTGCCAGCAGCCAAGGGGGTACTAGCGGCTACGAGCAGTACTTC.

The CDR3 bases are TGTGCCAGCAGTTTTCAGGGTAGTGGGGCCAACGTCCTGACTTTC. Translated, it gives CASSFQGSGANVLTF. This chain joins TRBV13 and TRBJ2-6, with a weak D call TRBD1 (5 bases). V was clipped by 6 bases and J by 3 bases, with 12 bases between them. This CDR3 is built from 15 residues. The germline gives CDR1 PRHDT, CDR2 FYEKMQ (reference sequence).

The chain joins TRBV6-1 to TRBJ2-2; D gene ambiguous. V lost 2 bases and J lost 3, with 16 bases in between. The germline CDR1 and CDR2 sequences are MNHNS and SASEGT. This CDR3 contains 17 residues. CDR3: CASSEFRTVADTGELFF. For the CDR3, the DNA is TGTGCCAGCAGTGAATTTCGGACGGTAGCAGACACCGGGGAGCTGTTTTTT.

This clonotype has just a few counts. This chain links TRBV7-9 with TRBJ2-7, with TRBD1 matching over 8 bases. V lost 5 bases to trimming and J lost 4 bases; unmatched junction nucleotides: 10. Germline V CDR1 and CDR2: SEHNR, FQNEAQ (reference sequence). This CDR3 has 15 amino acids. The CDR3: CASSRISDREYEQYF. The CDR3 DNA reads TGTGCCAGCAGCCGAATTTCGGACAGGGAATACGAGCAGTACTTC.

The rearrangement uses TRBV24-1 and TRBJ2-1, with 10 bases identical to TRBD2. This CDR3 region has 18 residues. Trimming cost V 4 bases and J 0 bases; bases outside gene matches: 8. Looked up from germline, CDR1 is KGHDR and CDR2 is SFDVKD. CDR3 protein: CATSDPNPSGSSYNEQFF. CDR3 DNA: TGTGCCACCAGTGACCCAAACCCTAGCGGGAGCTCCTACAATGAGCAGTTCTTC.

The chain has TRBV5-1 and TRBJ2-7, with D possibly TRBD1 on 5 matching bases. Germline values: CDR1 SGHRS, CDR2 YFSETQ. Trimming left V 4 bases short and J 9 bases short, with 23 bases between. This CDR3 spans 15 amino acids. The CDR3 region has the DNA TGCGCCAGCAGCCACAGCCGGACAACCCTACGAGTGCAGTACTTC. It encodes CASSHSRTTLRVQYF.

This clonotype was observed a single time. The chain combines TRBV27 with TRBJ1-1; tentatively, D is TRBD1 (6 bases). The CDR3 consists of 15 residues. V dropped 7 bases and J dropped 1 base, with 16 bases sitting between them. CDR1 MNHEY and CDR2 SMNVEV come from the germline V gene (reference sequence). The CDR3 bases are TGTGCCAGCATCCTATCCGCGGGGGCGAACACTGAAGCTTTCTTT. Amino acids: CASILSAGANTEAFF.

Only one count was recorded for this clonotype. The chain carries TRBV6-5 and TRBJ2-7, with TRBD1 identical over 7 bases. V shed 0 bases, J shed 1 base, and the junction held 12 bases outside the gene matches. The CDR3 is 18 amino acids. Germline CDR1 and CDR2: MNHEY and SVGAGI. The CDR3 region is CASSYSAPIGGASYEQYF. The CDR3, as DNA: TGTGCCAGCAGTTACTCAGCTCCCATAGGGGGCGCTTCCTACGAGCAGTACTTC.

This clonotype has a handful of counts. The J gene is TRBJ2-7, the V gene TRBV4-1, with D hard to call. Germline V lookup: CDR1 MGHRA, CDR2 YSYEKL. Between the trimmed V and J ends, which lost 3 bases and 3 bases, there was a span of 9 bases. The CDR3 sequence is 13 residues long. The chain's CDR3 is CASSHQPIYEQYF. For the CDR3, the DNA is TGCGCCAGCAGCCACCAACCCATCTACGAGCAGTACTTC.

The chain carries TRBV7-9 and TRBJ1-2; D is unresolved. V was trimmed by 7 bases and J by 6 bases, leaving 21 bases between them. Germline V gene lookup returns CDR1 SEHNR and CDR2 FQNEAQ (reference sequence). There are 15 residues in the CDR3. The CDR3 is CASNRWPRRENGYTF. Written as DNA, the CDR3 is TGTGCCAGCAACCGGTGGCCAAGGAGGGAAAATGGCTACACCTTC.

A few counts support this clonotype. The rearrangement joins TRBV28 to TRBJ2-1; D remains unclear. Deletions cut 7 bases from V and 5 bases from J, with 18 bases between. The CDR3 has 15 residues. Germline V gene sequence: CDR1 MDHEN, CDR2 SYDVKM. CDR3 amino acids: CASIRLGIRNNEQFF. The CDR3 DNA is TGTGCCAGCATCCGCCTAGGGATCAGGAACAATGAGCAGTTCTTC.

Here the CDR3 DNA reads TGCGCCAGCAGCCCCTTGAGGGGAGAGACCCAGTACTTC. It is translated as CASSPLRGETQYF. This sequence joins TRBV4-1 and TRBJ2-5; D assignment may be TRBD1 or TRBD2 (5 bases each). CDR1 is MGHRA and CDR2 is YSYEKL in the germline V gene. The CDR3 covers 13 residues. The V end lost 4 bases, the J end lost 4 bases, and 10 bases lay between the germline ends.

V gene TRBV10-2 combines with J gene TRBJ2-1; D is possibly TRBD2 (6 bases). V lost 6 bases and J 9 bases, leaving 9 bases between the germline ends. The length of the CDR3 is 11 residues. CDR1 and CDR2 from the germline V gene are WSHSY and SAAADI. The CDR3 bases are TGCGCCAGCAGAATTAGCGGTGAGCAGTTCTTC. This sequence encodes CASRISGEQFF.

DNA for the CDR3: TGCAGTGCTAGAGTAGTATGGGATGAGCAGTTCTTC. It specifies CSARVVWDEQFF. This sequence joins TRBV20-1 and TRBJ2-1; D remains ambiguous. The V end was cut by 1 base, the J end by 8 bases, with 9 bases between. Germline V CDR1 and CDR2: DFQATT, SNEGSKA (reference sequence). The CDR3 length is 12 residues.

The chain recombines TRBV6-5 with TRBJ2-1; weak D call: TRBD2 (6 bases). CDR1 is MNHEY, CDR2 SVGAGI, per germline. This CDR3 has 15 amino acids. The V end was cut by 10 bases, the J end by 2 bases, with 18 bases between. This CDR3 is CANRPGTRTYNEQFF. The CDR3 DNA reads TGTGCCAACCGACCCGGGACTCGCACCTACAATGAGCAGTTCTTC.

This clonotype showed up just once. The chain carries TRBV28 and TRBJ1-3, with TRBD1 as a possible D gene (5 bases). V lost 7 bases, J lost 1 base, and 14 bases lay in between. The CDR3 loop spans 15 amino acids. From germline, CDR1 is MDHEN and CDR2 SYDVKM. The CDR3 sequence is CASIPVRGSGNTIYF. In DNA form, the CDR3 reads TGTGCCAGCATCCCGGTGAGGGGTTCTGGAAACACCATATATTTT.

This chain uses TRBV11-2 with TRBJ1-5; D may be TRBD1 (5 bases). Trimming took off 5 bases at V and 3 bases at J, with 17 bases between the two ends. CDR3 length equals 16 residues. Germline V lookup: CDR1 SGHAT, CDR2 FQNNGV. The CDR3 DNA reads TGTGCCAGCAGCCCCGGGACGGTGGATCTCAATCAGCCCCAGCATTTT. Protein product: CASSPGTVDLNQPQHF.

This clonotype was recorded only once. The chain joins TRBV20-1 to TRBJ2-5, with unresolved D. This CDR3 has 12 amino acids. Germline lookup yields CDR1 DFQATT and CDR2 SNEGSKA (reference sequence). V lost 6 bases and J lost 5, with 13 bases in between. This chain's CDR3 is CSASRSVETQYF. The DNA for the CDR3 is TGCAGTGCCTCCCGGAGTGTGGAGACCCAGTACTTC.

This chain joins TRBV27 and TRBJ2-1; D remains ambiguous. V was clipped by 0 bases and J by 5 bases, with 11 bases between them. CDR3 length equals 15 residues. Germline V lookup: CDR1 MNHEY, CDR2 SMNVEV (reference sequence). DNA for the CDR3: TGTGCCAGCAGTTTATCTAGCCCTGAAGACAATGAGCAGTTCTTC. This translates into CASSLSSPEDNEQFF.

V usage is TRBV5-1 and J usage is TRBJ2-2; maybe TRBD2 (6 bases). The ends were cut back, 6 bases at V and 3 bases at J, with 21 bases in the middle. The CDR3 sequence is 17 residues long. Germline lookup yields CDR1 SGHRS and CDR2 YFSETQ. CDR3 bases: TGCGCCAGCATCCAAGGAGGGTCCCATTTCTACACCGGGGAGCTGTTTTTT. It encodes CASIQGGSHFYTGELFF.

The chain links TRBV30 to TRBJ2-3; 11 bases map to TRBD2. The CDR3 spans 17 residues. Germline V gene lookup returns CDR1 GTSNPN and CDR2 SVGIG (reference sequence). With V trimmed by 0 bases and J by 4 bases, 9 bases remained unmatched. CDR3 residues: CAWSVVPTSGIADTQYF. The CDR3, as DNA: TGTGCCTGGAGTGTGGTCCCGACTAGCGGGATAGCAGATACGCAGTATTTT.

A word on this clonotype: The CDR3 does not end in the conserved phenylalanine or tryptophan, so this is likely a read error. The chain has TRBV6-1 and TRBJ2-5; 13 nucleotides align to TRBD2. CDR1 is MNHNS, CDR2 SASEGT, per germline. With V trimmed by 8 bases and J by 5 bases, 14 bases remained unmatched. The CDR3 totals 17 residues. The chain's CDR3 is CASGRGTGLAGVETQYL. In DNA form, the CDR3 reads TGTGCCAGCGGAAGAGGTACAGGACTAGCGGGAGTTGAGACCCAGTACTTG.

The genes are TRBV28 and TRBJ2-3; D call uncertain. Trimming cost V 5 bases and J 1 base, with 13 bases left between them. The CDR3 is 15 residues long. The germline V gene encodes CDR1 MDHEN and CDR2 SYDVKM. Here the CDR3 reads CASSVGEWGTDTQYF. For the CDR3, the DNA is TGTGCCAGCAGTGTTGGGGAATGGGGCACAGATACGCAGTATTTT. Filled out from reference TRBV28 and TRBJ2-3, the complete variable domain reads DVKVTQSSRYLVKRTGEKVFLECVQDMDHENMFWYRQDPGLGLRLIYFSYDVKMKEKGDIPEGYSVSREKKERFSLILESASTNQTSMYLCASSVGEWGTDTQYFGPGTRLTVL.

The chain recombines TRBV5-1 with TRBJ2-1; TRBD2 aligns across 9 bases. V gave up 0 bases and J gave up 3 bases; unmatched junction bases: 22. The CDR3 has 22 residues. The germline V gene has CDR1 SGHRS and CDR2 YFSETQ. For the CDR3, the DNA is TGCGCCAGCAGCTTGGGGGGCGGGATAGGTGAGACTAGCGGTACGAACTACAATGAGCAGTTCTTC. As protein: CASSLGGGIGETSGTNYNEQFF.

This chain connects TRBV9 to TRBJ2-3; 10 nucleotides align to TRBD2. CDR1 and CDR2 (germline): SGDLS, YYNGEE. The CDR3 sequence is 16 residues long. V was pared by 3 bases and J by 2 bases, with 6 bases of the junction left unmatched. The CDR3: CASSAPGTSATDTQYF. CDR3 sequence (DNA): TGTGCCAGCAGCGCGCCGGGGACTAGCGCCACAGATACGCAGTATTTT.

V gene TRBV4-1 combines with J gene TRBJ2-3, with 8 bases aligning to TRBD1. With V trimmed by 3 bases and J by 2 bases, 7 bases remained unmatched. CDR1 MGHRA and CDR2 YSYEKL come from the germline V gene. CDR3 length: 16 amino acids. CDR3: CASSHPKDRATDTQYF. CDR3 nucleotides: TGCGCCAGCAGCCATCCTAAGGACAGGGCCACAGATACGCAGTATTTT.

The rearrangement uses TRBV9 and TRBJ2-3, with 7 bases fitting TRBD2. The ends lost 0 bases at V and 6 bases at J; junction bases unmatched: 4. CDR3 size: 14 residues. Germline loops: CDR1 SGDLS, CDR2 YYNGEE. In DNA form, the CDR3 reads TGTGCCAGCAGCGTAGAGGGTAGCGGGGATACGCAGTATTTT. It translates to CASSVEGSGDTQYF.

Only one count was recorded for this clonotype. The chain is built from TRBV20-1 and TRBJ2-7, with D tentatively TRBD1 or TRBD2 (6 bases each). Germline V gives CDR1 DFQATT, CDR2 SNEGSKA (reference sequence). This CDR3 region has 12 residues. Between the trimmed V and J ends, which lost 5 bases and 6 bases, there was a span of 14 bases. CDR3 bases: TGCAGTGCTCCGGAGGGGGAGCTCGAGCAGTACTTC. It codes for CSAPEGELEQYF.

V is TRBV2 and J is TRBJ1-5; D is perhaps TRBD1 (6 bases). CDR3 length equals 17 residues. The germline V gene encodes CDR1 SNHLY and CDR2 FYNNEI. V shed 7 bases and J shed 0 bases, with 19 bases lying between them. CDR3 region: CASTRDIAAYSNQPQHF. The CDR3, as DNA: TGTGCCAGCACCCGGGACATCGCTGCTTATAGCAATCAGCCCCAGCATTTT.